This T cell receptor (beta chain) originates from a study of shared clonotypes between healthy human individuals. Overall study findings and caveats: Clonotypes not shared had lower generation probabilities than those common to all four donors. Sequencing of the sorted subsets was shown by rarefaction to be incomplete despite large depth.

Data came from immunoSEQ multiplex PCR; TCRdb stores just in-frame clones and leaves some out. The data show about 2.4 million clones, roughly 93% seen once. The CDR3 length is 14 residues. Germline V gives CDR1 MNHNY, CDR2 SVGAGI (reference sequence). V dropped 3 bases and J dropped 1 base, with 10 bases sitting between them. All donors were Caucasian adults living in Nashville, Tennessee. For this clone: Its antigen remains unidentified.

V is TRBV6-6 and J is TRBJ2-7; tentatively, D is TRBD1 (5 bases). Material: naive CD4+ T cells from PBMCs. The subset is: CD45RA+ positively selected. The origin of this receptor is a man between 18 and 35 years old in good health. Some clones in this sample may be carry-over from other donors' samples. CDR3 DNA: TGTGCCAGCAGTTATCTCACAGGATCCTACGAGCAGTACTTC. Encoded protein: CASSYLTGSYEQYF.